Each of the 25 T cell receptor beta chains below was sequenced from the same sample in a study of T cells in Graves' hyperthyroidism and ophthalmopathy. What was amplified from RNA transcripts were TCR beta CDR3 regions. HTBI primers drove first-round RT-PCR of the TCR CDR3. TCRdb reanalysed the multiplex PCR reads using MiXCR and keeps one entry per CDR3 protein. The sample lists approximately 610,000 distinct CDR3 sequences, about 15% occurring once. The material sequenced was blood. These receptors were taken from a woman aged 40 to 50 with Graves' ophthalmopathy.

To note about this clonotype: At one of its ends the junction is not consistent with the germline gene, which may arise from a read error. The genes are TRBV7-8 and TRBJ2-2, with a weak D call TRBD2 (5 bases). Germline V gene data show CDR1 as SGHVS and CDR2 as FQNEAQ. The CDR3 extends over 16 amino acids. CDR3 amino acids: CASSLGSGLRTGELLF. In DNA form, the CDR3 reads TGTGCCAGCAGCTTAGGATCAGGACTGAGGACCGGGGAGCTGCTTTTT.

In this sample, this clonotype turned up a few times. The rearrangement uses TRBV5-1 and TRBJ2-2, with D uncertain. The CDR3 is made up of 13 amino acids. Trimming took 6 bases from V and 1 from J, leaving 7 bases between them. Germline lookup yields CDR1 SGHRS and CDR2 YFSETQ. The DNA for the CDR3 is TGCGCCAGCACGGCCGAGAACACCGGGGAGCTGTTTTTT. Protein sequence: CASTAENTGELFF.

This clonotype showed up many times. The gene calls are TRBV7-2 and TRBJ2-7; the D gene is possibly TRBD2 (5 bases). V lost 0 bases, J lost 3 bases, and 6 bases lay in between. CDR3 length equals 13 residues. Germline CDR1 is SGHTA and CDR2 is FQGNSA. The CDR3 loop reads CASSLAEGYEQYF. The CDR3 coding sequence is TGTGCCAGCAGCTTAGCTGAGGGCTACGAGCAGTACTTC.

This clonotype has more than one count but fewer than ten. This may come from a read error, since a much larger clone is one base off. The chain couples TRBV29-1 to TRBJ1-2, with a possible D match to TRBD1 (5 bases). The V gene's germline CDR1 is SQVTM and CDR2 ANQGSEA. V lost 2 bases to trimming and J lost 10 bases, with 20 bases between them. The CDR3 sequence is 14 residues long. The DNA for the CDR3 is TGCAGCGTTGAATCTTTACGGGGCGCGGAGGACTACACCTTC. Its translation is CSVESLRGAEDYTF. Together with reference TRBV29-1 and TRBJ1-2, the CDR3 gives the full variable domain: SAVISQKPSRDICQRGTSLTIQCQVDSQVTMMFWYRQQPGQSLTLIATANQGSEATYESGFVIDKFPISRPNLTFSTLTVSNMSPEDSSIYLCSVESLRGAEDYTFGSGTRLTVV.

This rearrangement joins TRBV15 to TRBJ2-7, with TRBD2 as a possible D gene (6 bases). The V end was cut by 0 bases, the J end by 0 bases, with 12 bases between. Germline values: CDR1 LNHNV, CDR2 YYDKDF (reference sequence). The CDR3 is 16 amino acids. The CDR3 sequence is CATSRDWGTASYEQYF. The CDR3 DNA follows: TGTGCCACCAGCAGAGATTGGGGGACTGCCTCCTACGAGCAGTACTTC.

The sample holds many counts of this clonotype. CDR3 protein: CASSYRDSDTEAFF. The CDR3 bases are TGTGCCAGCAGTTACCGGGACAGTGATACTGAAGCTTTCTTT. This sequence joins TRBV6-5 and TRBJ1-1, with 7 nucleotides matching TRBD1. The CDR3 has 14 amino acids. Germline V gene lookup returns CDR1 MNHEY and CDR2 SVGAGI. The trim removed 2 bases at V and 5 bases at J, leaving 5 bases unmatched.

This clonotype has a count of ten or more. The V call is TRBV12-3 or TRBV12-4, the J call TRBJ1-1; TRBD1 aligns across 7 bases. The CDR3 totals 13 residues. Unmatched junction bases numbered 1, after V lost 5 bases and J lost 1 base. CDR3 nucleotide sequence: TGTGCCAGCAGTGACAGGGAGAACACTGAAGCTTTCTTT. It codes for CASSDRENTEAFF.

This clonotype was detected ten times or more. The chain joins TRBV6-1 to TRBJ2-7; D unclear. The CDR3 consists of 12 residues. Germline CDR1 reads MNHNS; CDR2 reads SASEGT. The germline V and J ends were trimmed by 10 bases and 0 bases, with 10 bases remaining between them. The DNA for the CDR3 is TGTGCCACCTCAACCTCCTCCTACGAGCAGTACTTC. It translates to CATSTSSYEQYF.

This clonotype has more than one count but fewer than ten. The J gene is TRBJ2-7, the V gene TRBV20-1; D is unclear. V lost 6 bases, J lost 0 bases, and 12 bases lay in between. The CDR3 has 13 residues. The germline gives CDR1 DFQATT, CDR2 SNEGSKA (reference sequence). CDR3 nucleotides: TGCAGTGCAGGACGGCAGTCCTCCTACGAGCAGTACTTC. It yields the protein CSAGRQSSYEQYF.

The chain carries TRBV20-1 and TRBJ2-4, with unresolved D. Germline CDR1 and CDR2: DFQATT and SNEGSKA (reference sequence). The CDR3 runs to 13 residues. V was clipped by 6 bases and J by 0 bases, with 9 bases between them. In DNA form, the CDR3 reads TGCAGTGCCCTTGGAGTAGCCAAAAACATTCAGTACTTC. It yields the protein CSALGVAKNIQYF.

This clonotype has ten or more counts. V gene TRBV12-3 or TRBV12-4 combines with J gene TRBJ2-7; a weak D match, TRBD1 (6 bases). V was trimmed by 5 bases and J by 2 bases, leaving 13 bases between them. The length of the CDR3 is 14 residues. The DNA for the CDR3 is TGTGCCAGCAGTAAGGCCGGGACACCCTACGAGCAGTACTTC. As protein: CASSKAGTPYEQYF.

In the case of this clonotype: The junction departs from the called germline gene at one end, perhaps through a read error. This chain uses TRBV28 with TRBJ2-7, with D uncertain. Per germline, CDR1 MDHEN and CDR2 SYDVKM. The CDR3 has 14 amino acids. This CDR3 reads CASSLGQLSCEQYF. In DNA form, the CDR3 reads TGTGCCAGCAGTTTAGGTCAGCTCTCCTGCGAGCAGTACTTC.

V gene TRBV5-1 combines with J gene TRBJ2-5; TRBD2 aligns across 9 bases. The CDR3 is 15 amino acids. The trim removed 0 bases at V and 7 bases at J, leaving 7 bases unmatched. The germline CDR1 and CDR2 sequences are SGHRS and YFSETQ. The CDR3 loop is CASSLAAGGSGTQYF. CDR3 DNA: TGCGCCAGCAGCTTGGCAGCGGGAGGTTCGGGGACCCAGTACTTC.

The CDR3 reads CASSQHRWESNQPQHF. CDR3 in DNA: TGTGCCAGCAGCCAACACCGCTGGGAGTCTAATCAGCCCCAGCATTTT. The chain uses TRBV2 and TRBJ1-5; the D is unclear. V shed 6 bases and J shed 4 bases, with 19 bases lying between them. The CDR3 consists of 16 residues. Germline V CDR1 and CDR2: SNHLY, FYNNEI.

For this clonotype: Possible read error: a much larger clone is one base away. The chain employs TRBV2 and TRBJ2-7; D is possibly TRBD1 (5 bases). This CDR3 comprises 16 residues. Germline assignment: CDR1 SNHLY and CDR2 FYNNEI. The CDR3 here is CASGEFQGSLIYEQYF. CDR3 DNA: TGTGCCAGCGGTGAATTTCAGGGTAGTCTCATCTACGAGCAGTACTTC.

This clonotype was counted many times. The V and J genes are TRBV5-4 and TRBJ1-2, with TRBD1 matching over 9 bases. The length of the CDR3 is 14 residues. Unmatched junction bases numbered 5, after V lost 2 bases and J lost 6 bases. Looked up from germline, CDR1 is SGHNT and CDR2 is YYREEE (reference sequence). CDR3 nucleotides: TGTGCCAGCAGCTTACGGACAGGGGTTGATGGCTACACCTTC. Translated, it gives CASSLRTGVDGYTF. Looking up the rest from reference TRBV5-4 and TRBJ1-2 gives the full variable domain: ETGVTQSPTHLIKTRGQQVTLRCSSQSGHNTVSWYQQALGQGPQFIFQYYREEENGRGNFPPRFSGLQFPNYSSELNVNALELDDSALYLCASSLRTGVDGYTFGSGTRLTVV.

This clonotype has ten or more counts. The gene calls are TRBV24-1 and TRBJ2-7, with 13 bases that match TRBD2. CDR1 and CDR2 from the germline V gene are KGHDR and SFDVKD. This CDR3 has 16 residues. V lost 5 bases and J lost 3; bases outside the gene matches: 6. CDR3 DNA: TGTGCCACCAGTGCCGAGGGACTAGCGGGAAGCTACGAGCAGTACTTC. Translated, it gives CATSAEGLAGSYEQYF.

The chain joins TRBV25-1 to TRBJ2-7; 8 bases align to TRBD2. Germline V CDR1 and CDR2: MGHDK, SYGVNS. The CDR3 has 18 residues. The V gene end was trimmed by 1 base and the J gene end by 3 bases; junction bases not matched to a gene: 14. In DNA form, the CDR3 reads TGTGCCAGCAGTGAATGGAGCGGGAGTCAGGGAGGGTTCTACGAGCAGTACTTC. The encoded protein is CASSEWSGSQGGFYEQYF.

The V gene is TRBV6-1, the J gene TRBJ2-3; 9 bases match TRBD1. In germline, CDR1 is MNHNS, CDR2 SASEGT. V shed 11 bases, J shed 4 bases, and the junction held 10 bases outside the gene matches. This CDR3 is 14 amino acids long. DNA of the CDR3: TGTGCCTGCCAAAGGGACAGGGATCCAGATACGCAGTATTTT. It yields the protein CACQRDRDPDTQYF.

The table lists this clonotype with a few counts. This sequence joins TRBV18 and TRBJ2-2; D is uncertain. CDR1 is KGHSH, CDR2 LQKENI, per germline. The CDR3 contains 15 residues. V lost 0 bases to trimming and J lost 2 bases, with 7 bases between them. The CDR3 sequence is CASSPPSQNTGELFF. The CDR3 DNA is TGTGCCAGCTCACCACCGAGCCAAAACACCGGGGAGCTGTTTTTT.

The sample holds many counts of this clonotype. This chain links TRBV5-1 with TRBJ2-7; TRBD2 aligns across 15 bases. The junction had 7 bases not matched to a gene; V was cut back by 4 bases and J by 2 bases. Germline lookup yields CDR1 SGHRS and CDR2 YFSETQ. CDR3 size: 17 residues. The CDR3 region has the DNA TGCGCCAGCAGCCCCCCAGGACTAGCGGGGGGGGCCTACGAGCAGTACTTC. Protein: CASSPPGLAGGAYEQYF.

About this clonotype itself: One base away lies a much larger clone, so this may be a sequencing read error. The chain couples TRBV28 to TRBJ2-2; 8 nucleotides match TRBD1. Germline CDR1 and CDR2: MDHEN and SYDVKM. CDR3 length: 17 amino acids. As DNA, the CDR3 is TGTGCCAGCAGTTACCCCGGACAGGGAAGGGACACCGGGGAGCTGGTTTTT. Protein product: CASSYPGQGRDTGELVF.

This clonotype was counted at least ten times. The CDR3 DNA reads TGTGCCAGCAGTCCAGGGGGAAGCTGGGGAAACACCATATATTTT. Protein product: CASSPGGSWGNTIYF. The chain combines TRBV6-1 with TRBJ1-3; the match to TRBD1 covers 7 bases. The CDR3 extends over 15 amino acids. J was trimmed by 4 bases and V by 5 bases; bases with no gene match: 8. Germline V gene sequence: CDR1 MNHNS, CDR2 SASEGT.

This clonotype was picked up many times. V is TRBV6-4 and J is TRBJ2-2, with 8 bases that match TRBD1. CDR1 and CDR2 (germline): MRHNA, SNTAGT. With 6 bases clipped from V and 5 bases from J, the junction kept 17 bases outside the gene matches. The CDR3 runs to 18 residues. CDR3 bases: TGTGCCAGCAGGAGGGGTAAAGGACAGGGACGGAGGACCGGGGAGCTGTTTTTT. Amino acid sequence: CASRRGKGQGRRTGELFF.

This clonotype was seen at least ten times. The chain recombines TRBV6-2 or TRBV6-3 with TRBJ2-7; TRBD2 matches 7 bases. Germline CDR1 MNHEY, CDR2 SVGEGT. This CDR3 has 13 amino acids. V lost 7 bases and J lost 1; bases outside the gene matches: 4. CDR3: CASKGSGSYEQYF. The CDR3 coding sequence is TGTGCCAGCAAAGGTAGCGGGTCCTACGAGCAGTACTTC.